This TCR beta chain originates from a study of blood T cells in healthy people across ages. There are 13 residues in the CDR3. The V gene's germline CDR1 is DFQATT and CDR2 SNEGSKA (reference sequence). Using a J-beta primer mix together with a sample-barcoded 5' primer, a second PCR was run for about 7 to 12 cycles. MiXCR was run by TCRdb on the 5' RACE reads, yielding one entry per CDR3 protein. The table has fewer than 800,000 distinct CDR3 sequences, around a quarter seen once; the top ten hold 9.4%. This same sample was also part of a study on T cells of mothers and their children.

The sample was blood. The V gene is TRBV20-1, the J gene TRBJ2-3; D may be TRBD1 (5 bases). The DNA end is more similar to TRBJ1-5, so the J call may be wrong. The origin of this receptor is a boy aged 5-17 years in good health. The CDR3 nucleotides are TGCAGTGCTAGTCGGGAGGGGCCAGATACGCAGCATTTT. Its translation: CSASREGPDTQHF.